Listed here are 27 T cell receptor beta chains from one sample, sequenced in a study of OX40 agonist ivuxolimab in advanced cancers. Profiled with immunoSEQ multiplex PCR; TCRdb holds only in-frame clones, not every one. The sample carries about 80,000 clones, approximately 91% recorded once. The source material was CD4+ or CD8+ T cells sorted from blood, sampled in a trial of the OX40 agonist ivuxolimab. The receptors were sampled from an adult with an advanced solid tumor such as melanoma, head and neck, liver or kidney cancer.

The chain employs TRBV6-1 and TRBJ2-7; TRBD2 matches at 7 bases. V lost 3 bases to trimming and J lost 1 base; unmatched junction nucleotides: 3. The germline CDR1 and CDR2 sequences are MNHNS and SASEGT. The CDR3 runs 14 residues. The chain's CDR3 is CASSEASGSYEQYF. CDR3 bases: TGTGCCAGCAGTGAGGCTAGCGGTTCCTACGAGCAGTACTTC.

The chain recombines TRBV18 with TRBJ1-1, with no clear D. V dropped 5 bases and J dropped 7 bases, with 8 bases sitting between them. The CDR3 totals 11 residues. Germline V gene sequence: CDR1 KGHSH, CDR2 LQKENI. CDR3 coding DNA: TGTGCCAGCTCAGGAGCGGATGAAGCTTTCTTT. Protein product: CASSGADEAFF.

V and J are TRBV21-1 and TRBJ2-2; TRBD1, as called in the table, went unchecked against the DNA. TRBV21-1 corresponds to a pseudogene. This CDR3 comprises 16 residues. The CDR3 region is CASRSAGTAPSGELFF. The CDR3 coding sequence is TGTGCCAGCAGATCTGCCGGGACAGCACCTTCTGGGGAGCTGTTTTTT.

V usage is TRBV6-5 and J usage is TRBJ2-7; D is undetermined. This CDR3 has 15 residues. V lost 5 bases, J lost 3 bases, and 17 bases lay in between. From germline, CDR1 is MNHEY and CDR2 SVGAGI. DNA of the CDR3: TGTGCCAGCAGTAGGACCCAGTCTTCTCTCTACGAGCAGTACTTC. Its translation is CASSRTQSSLYEQYF.

CDR3 protein: CASSQDRSGRYEQYF. The CDR3, as DNA: TGCGCCAGCAGCCAAGATAGGTCAGGGCGGTACGAGCAGTACTTC. The genes are TRBV4-3 and TRBJ2-7, with D maybe TRBD1 (5 bases). Germline lookup yields CDR1 LGHNA and CDR2 YSLEER. The CDR3 spans 15 residues. V was trimmed by 0 bases and J by 4 bases, leaving 13 bases between them.

The chain couples TRBV6-5 to TRBJ2-2, with TRBD1 identical over 7 bases. Per the germline V gene, CDR1 is MNHEY and CDR2 is SVGAGI. The CDR3 has 15 residues. V shed 6 bases and J 1 base; nucleotides not matched to a gene: 5. CDR3 protein: CASRPRTGNTGELFF. CDR3 nucleotides: TGTGCCAGCAGACCTCGGACAGGGAACACCGGGGAGCTGTTTTTT.

For the CDR3, the DNA is TGTGCCAGCAGCTCCAACGACAGGGGCAATGAGCAGTTCTTC. Its protein is CASSSNDRGNEQFF. The rearrangement joins TRBV7-6 to TRBJ2-1; TRBD1 agrees at 8 bases. The germline CDR1 and CDR2 sequences are SGHVS and FNYEAQ. Trimming cost V 4 bases and J 6 bases; bases outside gene matches: 5. The CDR3 sequence is 14 residues long. The full variable domain, its missing parts supplied by reference TRBV7-6 and TRBJ2-1, is GAGVSQSPRYKVTKRGQDVALRCDPISGHVSLYWYRQALGQGPEFLTYFNYEAQQDKSGLPNDRFSAERPEGSISTLTIQRTEQRDSAMYRCASSSNDRGNEQFFGPGTRLTVL.

In regard to this clone: Other DNA variants within this sample encode the same CDR3. The chain recombines TRBV5-5 with TRBJ2-7, with D tentatively TRBD1 or TRBD2 (5 bases each). The CDR3 covers 14 residues. V gave up 0 bases and J gave up 2 bases, with 9 bases separating them. Germline V gene lookup returns CDR1 SGHKS and CDR2 YYEKEE (reference sequence). The CDR3 spells CASSLGGGTYEQYF. CDR3 nucleotides: TGTGCCAGCAGCTTGGGTGGGGGAACCTACGAGCAGTACTTC.

The chain combines TRBV5-6 with TRBJ2-7, with D unresolved. The germline V and J ends were trimmed by 2 bases and 4 bases, with 7 bases remaining between them. The CDR3 is 12 amino acids. Per germline, CDR1 SGHDT and CDR2 YYEEEE. The CDR3, as DNA: TGTGCCAGCAGCTTTGGGTTGTACGAGCAGTACTTC. Translating gives CASSFGLYEQYF.

The CDR3 loop is CASSTRGPLEQYF. The CDR3 region has the DNA TGTGCCAGCTCAACCAGGGGACCCCTCGAGCAGTACTTC. J is TRBJ2-7 and V is TRBV18; D may be TRBD1 (6 bases). Germline CDR1 is KGHSH and CDR2 is LQKENI. CDR3 length: 13 amino acids. V was pared by 5 bases and J by 6 bases, with 14 bases between.

The chain has TRBV15 and TRBJ2-7; possible D gene TRBD2, 5 bases. The CDR3 is 16 residues long. The V end lost 3 bases, the J end lost 3 bases, and 18 bases lay between the germline ends. Per germline, CDR1 LNHNV and CDR2 YYDKDF (reference sequence). This chain's CDR3 is CATSRKRESSIYEQYF. The CDR3 DNA reads TGTGCCACCAGCAGGAAAAGGGAGTCTAGTATCTACGAGCAGTACTTC.

This rearrangement joins TRBV10-2 to TRBJ2-6; either TRBD1 or TRBD2 may supply D (5 bases each). Trimming took off 2 bases at V and 2 bases at J, with 10 bases between the two ends. Per germline, CDR1 WSHSY and CDR2 SAAADI. This CDR3 has 16 amino acids. As DNA, the CDR3 is TGCGCCAGCAGTGAGGAAAGGGACGCTGGGGCCAACGTCCTGACTTTC. This encodes CASSEERDAGANVLTF.

The V gene is TRBV7-2, the J gene TRBJ1-6, with no clear D. The CDR3 has 14 amino acids. The germline CDR1 and CDR2 sequences are SGHTA and FQGNSA. V shed 5 bases and J shed 9 bases, with 14 bases lying between them. The CDR3 DNA follows: TGTGCCAGCAGCCAAAACACAGCTCCTTCACCCCTCCACTTT. This codes for CASSQNTAPSPLHF.

This sequence joins TRBV5-8 and TRBJ1-4; D is possibly TRBD1 (5 bases). Per germline, CDR1 SGHTS and CDR2 YDEGEE. CDR3 size: 14 residues. The ends were cut back, 4 bases at V and 4 bases at J, with 11 bases in the middle. The CDR3 DNA follows: TGTGCCAGCAGCCCGGGACTCTTTAATGAAAAACTGTTTTTT. Translation gives CASSPGLFNEKLFF.

The chain joins TRBV7-8 to TRBJ1-1; 8 bases align to TRBD1. There are 16 residues in the CDR3. V shed 5 bases and J 5 bases; nucleotides not matched to a gene: 13. CDR1 SGHVS and CDR2 FQNEAQ come from the germline V gene. The CDR3 loop is CASSQPGQGLRTEAFF. CDR3 DNA sequence: TGTGCCAGCAGCCAACCTGGACAGGGATTAAGGACTGAAGCTTTCTTT.

This chain links TRBV10-2 with TRBJ2-1, with TRBD2 matching over 11 bases. The CDR3 totals 15 residues. V gave up 8 bases and J gave up 4 bases; unmatched junction bases: 7. Germline assignment: CDR1 WSHSY and CDR2 SAAADI. CDR3 in amino acids: CASPIPSGRYNEQFF. CDR3 nucleotides: TGCGCCAGCCCGATCCCTAGCGGGAGGTACAATGAGCAGTTCTTC.

The rearrangement uses TRBV30 and TRBJ1-2; possibly TRBD1 for D (5 bases). CDR3 length: 12 amino acids. The germline V and J ends were trimmed by 0 bases and 8 bases, with 10 bases remaining between them. Germline V gene lookup returns CDR1 GTSNPN and CDR2 SVGIG (reference sequence). This CDR3 reads CAWSVGAPGYTF. CDR3 DNA sequence: TGTGCCTGGAGTGTAGGGGCTCCAGGCTACACCTTC.

The chain is built from TRBV29-1 and TRBJ2-1; possibly TRBD2 for D (5 bases). There are 15 residues in the CDR3. The germline V gene has CDR1 SQVTM and CDR2 ANQGSEA. The V end lost 4 bases, the J end lost 1 base, and 14 bases lay between the germline ends. CDR3 bases: TGCAGCGTTGCCGGTGGGAGTGGATCCTACAATGAGCAGTTCTTC. Translating gives CSVAGGSGSYNEQFF.

The J gene is TRBJ2-2, the V gene TRBV19, with a weak D call TRBD2 (5 bases). V lost 2 bases to trimming and J lost 1 base, with 8 bases between them. The CDR3 is 15 amino acids. Germline CDR1 is LNHDA and CDR2 is SQIVND (reference sequence). The CDR3 protein is CASSIMRVNTGELFF. Here the CDR3 DNA reads TGTGCCAGTAGTATAATGAGGGTGAACACCGGGGAGCTGTTTTTT.

V gene TRBV6-4 combines with J gene TRBJ1-6, with TRBD1 as a possible D gene (6 bases). The length of the CDR3 is 13 residues. Deletions cut 5 bases from V and 7 bases from J, with 9 bases between. Germline CDR1 MRHNA, CDR2 SNTAGT. The DNA of the CDR3 is TGTGCCAGCAGTAGCCAGGGGAATTCACCCCTCCACTTT. Residues: CASSSQGNSPLHF.

The V gene is TRBV30, the J gene TRBJ2-3, with 10 bases lining up with TRBD1. The J segment lost 0 bases and the V segment lost 7 bases, leaving 4 bases of the junction unmatched. CDR3 length: 14 amino acids. Germline loops: CDR1 GTSNPN, CDR2 SVGIG (reference sequence). CDR3 DNA sequence: TGTGCCTCTGACAGGGGGCTTAGCACAGATACGCAGTATTTT. It specifies CASDRGLSTDTQYF.

The count of this clone is one. J is TRBJ2-2 and V is TRBV9, with D perhaps TRBD2 (5 bases). The CDR3 contains 15 residues. V lost 4 bases and J lost 1, with 11 bases in between. Germline CDR1 reads SGDLS; CDR2 reads YYNGEE. This CDR3 reads CASSRRAENTGELFF. The CDR3 coding sequence is TGTGCCAGCAGCCGGCGAGCGGAGAACACCGGGGAGCTGTTTTTT.

Worth noting for this clone: At one of its ends the junction is not consistent with the germline gene, which may arise from a read error. The gene calls are TRBV7-7 and TRBJ2-5; D ambiguous. The CDR3 contains 15 residues. The V gene's germline CDR1 is SSHAT and CDR2 FNYEAQ (reference sequence). The CDR3, as DNA: TGTGCTAGCAGCCCGCGGATCAACAGCGCGGAGACCCAGTACTTC. Translation gives CASSPRINSAETQYF.

This rearrangement joins TRBV7-8 to TRBJ2-7; 9 nucleotides match TRBD1. Trimming cost V 4 bases and J 6 bases; bases outside gene matches: 13. The CDR3 extends over 16 amino acids. CDR1 is SGHVS and CDR2 is FQNEAQ in the germline V gene. CDR3 nucleotides: TGTGCCAGCAGCTGGCCTACAGGGGGCGCGATCGGCGAGCAGTACTTC. Its protein product is CASSWPTGGAIGEQYF.

The genes are TRBV28 and TRBJ2-5, with D perhaps TRBD1 (6 bases). Germline CDR1 and CDR2: MDHEN and SYDVKM. The CDR3 length is 15 residues. V was trimmed by 7 bases and J by 1 base, leaving 16 bases between them. The CDR3 region has the DNA TGTGCCAGCACAGGGGAAGGGCCAGGCCAAGAGACCCAGTACTTC. Amino acid sequence: CASTGEGPGQETQYF.

J is TRBJ2-7 and V is TRBV5-1; 9 nucleotides match TRBD1. J lost 0 bases, V lost 2 bases, and 3 bases had no gene match. The CDR3 extends over 15 amino acids. Germline V CDR1 and CDR2: SGHRS, YFSETQ. Written as DNA, the CDR3 is TGCGCCAGCAGCTTAACAGGGGGCTCCTCCTACGAGCAGTACTTC. Its protein is CASSLTGGSSYEQYF.

The chain carries TRBV19 and TRBJ2-7, with TRBD1 matching 8 bases. After removal of 2 bases from V and 0 bases from J, the junction contained 9 bases not matched to a gene. The CDR3 sequence is 17 residues long. Germline values: CDR1 LNHDA, CDR2 SQIVND (reference sequence). This CDR3 reads CASSIRQGLAHSYEQYF. The CDR3 DNA follows: TGTGCCAGTAGTATACGACAGGGGCTAGCCCACTCCTACGAGCAGTACTTC.